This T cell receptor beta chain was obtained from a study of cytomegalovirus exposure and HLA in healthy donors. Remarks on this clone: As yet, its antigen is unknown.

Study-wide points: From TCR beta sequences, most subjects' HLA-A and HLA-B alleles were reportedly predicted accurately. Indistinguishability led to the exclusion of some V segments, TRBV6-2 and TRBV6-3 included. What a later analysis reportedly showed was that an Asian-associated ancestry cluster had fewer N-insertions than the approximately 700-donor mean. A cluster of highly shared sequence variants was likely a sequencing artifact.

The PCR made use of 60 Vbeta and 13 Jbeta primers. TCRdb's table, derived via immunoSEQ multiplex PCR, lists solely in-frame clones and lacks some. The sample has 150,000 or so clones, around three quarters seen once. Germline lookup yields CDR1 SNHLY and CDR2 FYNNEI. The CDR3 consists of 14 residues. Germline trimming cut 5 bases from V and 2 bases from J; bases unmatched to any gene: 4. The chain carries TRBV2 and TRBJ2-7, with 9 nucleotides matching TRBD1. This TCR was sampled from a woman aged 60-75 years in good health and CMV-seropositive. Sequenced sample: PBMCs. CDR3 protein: CASSPTGGAYEQYF. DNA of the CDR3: TGTGCCAGCAGTCCGACAGGGGGTGCCTACGAGCAGTACTTC. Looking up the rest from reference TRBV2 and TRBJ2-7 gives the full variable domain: EPEVTQTPSHQVTQMGQEVILRCVPISNHLYFYWYRQILGQKVEFLVSFYNNEISEKSEIFDDQFSVERPDGSNFTLKIRSTKLEDSAMYFCASSPTGGAYEQYFGPGTRLTVT.